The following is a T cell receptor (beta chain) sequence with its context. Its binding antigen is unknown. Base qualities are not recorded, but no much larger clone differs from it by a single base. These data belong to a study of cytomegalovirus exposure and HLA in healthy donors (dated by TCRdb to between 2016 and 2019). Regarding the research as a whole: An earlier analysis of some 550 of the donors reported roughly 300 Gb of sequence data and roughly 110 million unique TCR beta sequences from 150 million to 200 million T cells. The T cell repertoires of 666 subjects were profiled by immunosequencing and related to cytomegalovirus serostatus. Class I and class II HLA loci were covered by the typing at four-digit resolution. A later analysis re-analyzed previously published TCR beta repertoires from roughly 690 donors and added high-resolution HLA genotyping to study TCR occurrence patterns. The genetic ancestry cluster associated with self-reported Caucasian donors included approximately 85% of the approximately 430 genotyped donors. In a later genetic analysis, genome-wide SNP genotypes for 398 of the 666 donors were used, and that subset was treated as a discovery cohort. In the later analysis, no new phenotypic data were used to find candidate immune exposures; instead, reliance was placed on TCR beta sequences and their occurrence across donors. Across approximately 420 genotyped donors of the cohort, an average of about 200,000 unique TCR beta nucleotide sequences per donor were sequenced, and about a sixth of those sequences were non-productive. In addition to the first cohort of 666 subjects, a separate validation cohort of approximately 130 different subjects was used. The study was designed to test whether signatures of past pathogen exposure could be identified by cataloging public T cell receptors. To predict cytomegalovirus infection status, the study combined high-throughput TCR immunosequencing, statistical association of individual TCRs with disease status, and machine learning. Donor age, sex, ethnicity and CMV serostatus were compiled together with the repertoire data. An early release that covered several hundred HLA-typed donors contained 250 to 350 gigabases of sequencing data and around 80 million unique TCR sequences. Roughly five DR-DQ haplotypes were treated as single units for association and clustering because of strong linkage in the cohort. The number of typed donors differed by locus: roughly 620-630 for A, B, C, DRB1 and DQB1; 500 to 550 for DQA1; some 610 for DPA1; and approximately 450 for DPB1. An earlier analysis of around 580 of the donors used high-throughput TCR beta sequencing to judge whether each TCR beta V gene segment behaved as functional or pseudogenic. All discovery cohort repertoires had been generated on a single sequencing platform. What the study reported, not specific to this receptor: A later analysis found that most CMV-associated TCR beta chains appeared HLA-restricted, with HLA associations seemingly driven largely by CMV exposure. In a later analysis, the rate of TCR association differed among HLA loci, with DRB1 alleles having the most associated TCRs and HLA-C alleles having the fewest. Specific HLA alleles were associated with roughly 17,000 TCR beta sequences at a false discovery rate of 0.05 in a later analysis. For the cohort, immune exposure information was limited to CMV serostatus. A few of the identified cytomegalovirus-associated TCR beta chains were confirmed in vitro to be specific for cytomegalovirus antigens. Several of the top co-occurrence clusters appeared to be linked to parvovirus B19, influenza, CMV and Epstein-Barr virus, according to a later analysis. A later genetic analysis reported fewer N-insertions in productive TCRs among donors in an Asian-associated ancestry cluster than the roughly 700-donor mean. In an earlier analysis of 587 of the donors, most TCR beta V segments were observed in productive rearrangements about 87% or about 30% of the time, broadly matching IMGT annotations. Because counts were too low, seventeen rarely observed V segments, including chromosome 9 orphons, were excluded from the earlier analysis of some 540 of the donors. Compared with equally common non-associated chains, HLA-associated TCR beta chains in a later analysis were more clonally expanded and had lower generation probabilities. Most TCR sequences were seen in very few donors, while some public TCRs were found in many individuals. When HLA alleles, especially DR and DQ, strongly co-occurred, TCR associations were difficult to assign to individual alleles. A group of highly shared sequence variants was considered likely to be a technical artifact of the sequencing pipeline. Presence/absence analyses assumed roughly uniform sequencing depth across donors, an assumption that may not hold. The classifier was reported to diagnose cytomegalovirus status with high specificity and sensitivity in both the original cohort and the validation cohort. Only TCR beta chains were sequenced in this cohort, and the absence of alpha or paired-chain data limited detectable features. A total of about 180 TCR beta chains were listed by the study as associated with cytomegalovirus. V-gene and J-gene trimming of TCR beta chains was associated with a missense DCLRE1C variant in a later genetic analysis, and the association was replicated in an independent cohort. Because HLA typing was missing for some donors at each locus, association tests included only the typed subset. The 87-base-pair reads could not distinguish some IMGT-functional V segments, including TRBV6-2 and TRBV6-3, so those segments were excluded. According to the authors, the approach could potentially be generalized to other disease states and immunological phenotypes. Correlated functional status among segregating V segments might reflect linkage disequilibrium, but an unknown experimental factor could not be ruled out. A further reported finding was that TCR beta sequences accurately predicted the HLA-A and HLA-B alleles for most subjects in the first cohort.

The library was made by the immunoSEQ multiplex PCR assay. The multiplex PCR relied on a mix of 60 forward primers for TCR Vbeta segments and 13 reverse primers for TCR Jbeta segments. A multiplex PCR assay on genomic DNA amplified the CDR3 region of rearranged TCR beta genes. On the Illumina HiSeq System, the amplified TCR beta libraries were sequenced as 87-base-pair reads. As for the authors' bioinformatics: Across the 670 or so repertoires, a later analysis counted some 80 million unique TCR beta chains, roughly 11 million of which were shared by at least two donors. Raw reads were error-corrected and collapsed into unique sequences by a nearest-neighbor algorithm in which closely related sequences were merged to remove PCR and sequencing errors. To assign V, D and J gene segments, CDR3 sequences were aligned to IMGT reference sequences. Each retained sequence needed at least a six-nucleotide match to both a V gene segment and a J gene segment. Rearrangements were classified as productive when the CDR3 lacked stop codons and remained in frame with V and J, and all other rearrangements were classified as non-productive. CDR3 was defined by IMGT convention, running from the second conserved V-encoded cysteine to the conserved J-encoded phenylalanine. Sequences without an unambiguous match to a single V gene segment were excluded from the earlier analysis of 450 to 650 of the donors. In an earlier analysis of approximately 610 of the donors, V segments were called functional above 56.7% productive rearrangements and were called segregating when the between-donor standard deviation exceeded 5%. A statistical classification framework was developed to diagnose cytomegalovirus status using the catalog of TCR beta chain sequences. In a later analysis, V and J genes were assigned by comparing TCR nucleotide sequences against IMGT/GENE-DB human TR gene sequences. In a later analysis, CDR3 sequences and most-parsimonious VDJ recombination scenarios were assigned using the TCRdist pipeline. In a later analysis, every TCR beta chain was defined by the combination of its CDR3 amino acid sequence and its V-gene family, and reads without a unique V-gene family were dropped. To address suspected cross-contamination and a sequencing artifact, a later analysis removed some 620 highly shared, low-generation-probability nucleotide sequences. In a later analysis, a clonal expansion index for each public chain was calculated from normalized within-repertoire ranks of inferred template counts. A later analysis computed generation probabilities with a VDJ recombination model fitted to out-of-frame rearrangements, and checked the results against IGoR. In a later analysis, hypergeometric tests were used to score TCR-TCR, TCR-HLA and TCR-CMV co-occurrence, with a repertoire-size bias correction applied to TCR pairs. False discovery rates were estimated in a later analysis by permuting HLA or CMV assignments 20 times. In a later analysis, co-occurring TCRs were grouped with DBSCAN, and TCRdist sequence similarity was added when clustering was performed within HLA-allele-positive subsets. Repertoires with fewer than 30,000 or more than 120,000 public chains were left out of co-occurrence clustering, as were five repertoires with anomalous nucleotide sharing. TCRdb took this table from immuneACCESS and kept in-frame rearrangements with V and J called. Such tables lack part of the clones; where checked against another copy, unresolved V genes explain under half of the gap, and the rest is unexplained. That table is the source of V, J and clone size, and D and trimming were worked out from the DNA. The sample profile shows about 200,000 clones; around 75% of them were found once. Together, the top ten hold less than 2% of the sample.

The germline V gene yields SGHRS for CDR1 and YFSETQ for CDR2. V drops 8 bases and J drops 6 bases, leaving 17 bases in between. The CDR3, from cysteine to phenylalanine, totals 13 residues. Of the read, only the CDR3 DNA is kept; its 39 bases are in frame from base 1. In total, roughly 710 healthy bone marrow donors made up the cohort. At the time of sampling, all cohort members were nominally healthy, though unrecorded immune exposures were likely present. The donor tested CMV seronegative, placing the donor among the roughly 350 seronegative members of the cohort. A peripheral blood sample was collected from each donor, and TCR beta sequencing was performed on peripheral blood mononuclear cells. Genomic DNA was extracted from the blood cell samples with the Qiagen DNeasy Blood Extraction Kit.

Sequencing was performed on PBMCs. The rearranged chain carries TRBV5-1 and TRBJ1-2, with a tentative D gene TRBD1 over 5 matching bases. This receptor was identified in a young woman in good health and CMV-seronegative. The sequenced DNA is TGCGCCAGTCAAACGGGGGGAGGAGATGGCTACACCTTC. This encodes CASQTGGGDGYTF.